The 25 T cell receptor beta chains reported below all come from one sample, sequenced in a study of shared clonotypes between healthy human individuals (dated by TCRdb to the early 2020s). The method was the immunoSEQ multiplex PCR assay. Not all clones reach the TCRdb copy of this immuneACCESS table, which keeps in-frame sequences only. Checked studies attribute under half of the gap to unresolved V genes and leave the rest unexplained. The sample includes around 2.3 million clones, with 90% to 96% observed a single time. 0.1% to 0.15% of the sample belongs to the ten largest clones. The sequencing input was naive CD4+ T cells sorted from blood. Read against the paper, the sample's cell subset or site label means: CD45RA+ positively selected. These TCRs come from a young man in good health.

J is TRBJ1-2 and V is TRBV9; 8 bases are shared with TRBD1. Germline CDR1 SGDLS, CDR2 YYNGEE. The J segment lost 0 bases and the V segment lost 4 bases, leaving 8 bases of the junction unmatched. The CDR3 totals 16 residues. CDR3 sequence: CASSPQDRAPNYGYTF. The CDR3 bases are TGTGCCAGCAGCCCACAGGACAGGGCTCCTAACTATGGCTACACCTTC.

This clone turned up a few times. The chain carries TRBV6-1 and TRBJ1-5, with D hard to call. Trimming shortened V by 2 bases and J by 1 base, and 9 bases separated the two germline ends. Germline-derived CDR1 and CDR2 are MNHNS and SASEGT. The CDR3 loop spans 15 amino acids. The CDR3 DNA sequence: TGTGCCAGCAGTGAACCCAACACCAGCAATCAGCCCCAGCATTTT. The encoded protein is CASSEPNTSNQPQHF.

V is TRBV7-9 and J is TRBJ1-1; D possibly corresponds to TRBD1 (6 bases). V was trimmed by 5 bases and J by 10 bases, leaving 20 bases between them. The germline V gene encodes CDR1 SEHNR and CDR2 FQNEAQ (reference sequence). This CDR3 region has 14 residues. The CDR3 nucleotides read TGTGCCAGCAGCCCCCACGTGGAGGGGGTTATAGCTTTCTTT. Translating it yields CASSPHVEGVIAFF.

The rearrangement uses TRBV5-4 and TRBJ2-1; 10 bases agree with TRBD2. The germline V gene encodes CDR1 SGHNT and CDR2 YYREEE (reference sequence). Trimming removed 6 bases from V and 6 bases from J; junction bases left unmatched: 15. There are 17 residues in the CDR3. CDR3 sequence (DNA): TGTGCCAGCACGACCCAGTCTAGCGGGGGTGGCCCCAATGAGCAGTTCTTC. Translating gives CASTTQSSGGGPNEQFF.

This rearrangement joins TRBV11-3 to TRBJ2-7, with D perhaps TRBD1 (5 bases). The CDR3 covers 12 residues. The germline CDR1 and CDR2 sequences are SGHNT and YENEEA. Trimming shortened V by 5 bases and J by 6 bases, and 11 bases separated the two germline ends. The CDR3 is CASSQQGAEQYF. DNA of the CDR3: TGTGCCAGCAGCCAACAAGGGGCCGAGCAGTACTTC.

V gene TRBV30 combines with J gene TRBJ1-4, with no clear D. V was trimmed by 3 bases and J by 4 bases, leaving 6 bases between them. Looked up from germline, CDR1 is GTSNPN and CDR2 is SVGIG (reference sequence). This CDR3 has 12 amino acids. Here the CDR3 reads CAWRSFNEKLFF. CDR3 coding DNA: TGTGCCTGGAGGTCATTTAATGAAAAACTGTTTTTT.

The chain joins TRBV5-1 to TRBJ1-3; D might be TRBD1 (5 bases). The CDR3 consists of 16 residues. The V gene lost 0 bases and the J gene lost 0 bases, with 10 bases spanning the gap. The germline gives CDR1 SGHRS, CDR2 YFSETQ. The CDR3 protein is CASSLEGPRSGNTIYF. CDR3 DNA: TGCGCCAGCAGCTTGGAGGGGCCCCGCTCTGGAAACACCATATATTTT.

The chain combines TRBV7-2 with TRBJ2-1; D ambiguous. Between the trimmed V and J ends, which lost 1 base and 12 bases, there was a span of 19 bases. The CDR3 is 15 residues long. The germline gives CDR1 SGHTA, CDR2 FQGNSA. CDR3 loop: CASSLDAWAVRVQFF. The CDR3 bases are TGTGCCAGCAGCTTAGACGCGTGGGCCGTACGGGTGCAGTTCTTC. Full variable domain (outside the CDR3, taken from reference TRBV7-2 and TRBJ2-1): GAGVSQSPSNKVTEKGKDVELRCDPISGHTALYWYRQSLGQGLEFLIYFQGNSAPDKSGLPSDRFSAERTGGSVSTLTIQRTQQEDSAVYLCASSLDAWAVRVQFFGPGTRLTVL.

CDR3 in DNA: TGCGCCAGCAGCCAAGATCCCGGGTTATTTGATTGGCTCACCTTC. It is translated as CASSQDPGLFDWLTF. The chain is built from TRBV4-1 and TRBJ1-2; D is uncertain. CDR1 MGHRA and CDR2 YSYEKL come from the germline V gene. V shed 0 bases and J shed 13 bases, with 21 bases lying between them. The CDR3 covers 15 residues.

The chain links TRBV6-1 to TRBJ2-1; weak D call: TRBD2 (6 bases). The germline V gene has CDR1 MNHNS and CDR2 SASEGT. This CDR3 is 15 amino acids long. With 8 bases removed from V and 0 bases from J, the gap between germline ends came to 14 bases. In DNA form, the CDR3 reads TGTGCCAGCCGGGACTCCCGGAGCTCCTACAATGAGCAGTTCTTC. It codes for CASRDSRSSYNEQFF.

This rearrangement joins TRBV5-1 to TRBJ2-7, with D perhaps TRBD1 (5 bases). The germline gives CDR1 SGHRS, CDR2 YFSETQ. V was pared by 5 bases and J by 7 bases, with 10 bases between. There are 11 residues in the CDR3. The CDR3 loop reads CASSPDKEQYF. The DNA of the CDR3 is TGCGCCAGCAGTCCGGACAAAGAGCAGTACTTC.

The rearrangement joins TRBV10-2 to TRBJ2-4; TRBD2 aligns across 12 bases. V lost 5 bases and J lost 4; bases outside the gene matches: 3. Germline V CDR1 and CDR2: WSHSY, SAAADI. The CDR3 has 15 residues. The chain's CDR3 is CASSLTSGGKNIQYF. The CDR3 DNA follows: TGCGCCAGCAGTCTAACTAGCGGGGGGAAAAACATTCAGTACTTC.

This clone was seen just once. V is TRBV30 and J is TRBJ2-2, with TRBD2 matching over 9 bases. CDR1 is GTSNPN, CDR2 SVGIG, per germline (reference sequence). J was trimmed by 5 bases and V by 2 bases; bases with no gene match: 6. There are 15 residues in the CDR3. The CDR3 bases are TGTGCCTGGAGTAGACTAGCGGCTAGAACCGGGGAGCTGTTTTTT. It translates to CAWSRLAARTGELFF.

The rearrangement links TRBV10-2 to TRBJ2-5; perhaps TRBD2 as D (6 bases). Between the trimmed V and J ends, which lost 0 bases and 5 bases, there was a span of 10 bases. The CDR3 totals 14 residues. Germline assignment: CDR1 WSHSY and CDR2 SAAADI. CDR3 sequence reads: CASSESAGPETQYF. The CDR3 DNA sequence: TGCGCCAGCAGTGAGTCGGCGGGGCCGGAGACCCAGTACTTC.

As concerns this clone: At one end, the junction sequence differs from germline, possibly due to a read error. The V call is TRBV7-2, the J call TRBJ2-1, with 10 bases that match TRBD2. Germline assignment: CDR1 SGHTA and CDR2 FQGNSA. The CDR3 spans 15 residues. The CDR3 region has the DNA TGTGCCAGCAGCATAGCGGGGGGCGCTGGCAATGAGCAGTTCTTC. It encodes CASSIAGGAGNEQFF.

The chain links TRBV6-6 to TRBJ2-6, with D possibly TRBD1 on 6 matching bases. Trimming took off 5 bases at V and 0 bases at J, with 11 bases between the two ends. The CDR3 length is 16 residues. Germline lookup yields CDR1 MNHNY and CDR2 SVGAGI (reference sequence). This CDR3 reads CASSTTGNSGANVLTF. The CDR3 region has the DNA TGTGCCAGCAGTACAACAGGGAACTCTGGGGCCAACGTCCTGACTTTC.

The rearrangement links TRBV7-3 to TRBJ1-2; TRBD1 agrees at 9 bases. The V gene end was trimmed by 5 bases and the J gene end by 4 bases; junction bases not matched to a gene: 11. The germline CDR1 and CDR2 sequences are SGHTA and FQGTGA. This CDR3 region has 16 residues. CDR3 sequence: CASSPGTGIVGYGYTF. The CDR3 DNA reads as TGTGCCAGCAGCCCCGGGACAGGGATAGTTGGCTATGGCTACACCTTC. The entire variable domain, with the rest obtained from reference TRBV7-3 and TRBJ1-2, is as follows: GAGVSQTPSNKVTEKGKYVELRCDPISGHTALYWYRQSLGQGPEFLIYFQGTGAADDSGLPNDRFFAVRPEGSVSTLKIQRTERGDSAVYLCASSPGTGIVGYGYTFGSGTRLTVV.

V is TRBV7-3 and J is TRBJ2-5, with D possibly matching TRBD1 (5 bases). Germline CDR1 SGHTA, CDR2 FQGTGA. Between the trimmed V and J ends, which lost 5 bases and 5 bases, there was a span of 21 bases. The CDR3 contains 16 residues. CDR3 in DNA: TGTGCCAGCAGCCCAGCCCGACAGCTTCAAGGGGAGACCCAGTACTTC. It yields the protein CASSPARQLQGETQYF.

V gene TRBV7-2 combines with J gene TRBJ1-2, with 7 bases lining up with TRBD1. This CDR3 region has 14 residues. J gave up 4 bases and V 5 bases, and 7 bases lay outside the gene matches. The germline CDR1 and CDR2 sequences are SGHTA and FQGNSA. In nucleotides, the CDR3 is TGTGCCAGCAGCCCCCGGGACAGAGTCTATGGCTACACCTTC. Translated, it gives CASSPRDRVYGYTF.

The chain carries TRBV6-6 and TRBJ2-7, with D maybe TRBD1 (6 bases). The CDR3 covers 14 residues. Trimming pared 6 bases from V and 2 bases from J, leaving 14 bases between. CDR1 MNHNY and CDR2 SVGAGI come from the germline V gene (reference sequence). In DNA, the CDR3 is TGTGCCAGCAGACCGGACAGCGTTGCCTACGAGCAGTACTTC. Encoded protein: CASRPDSVAYEQYF.

This sequence joins TRBV5-8 and TRBJ2-3; D is unclear. Germline CDR1 and CDR2: SGHTS and YDEGEE. Trimming removed 4 bases from V and 0 bases from J, with 15 bases in between. The CDR3 is made up of 16 amino acids. DNA for the CDR3: TGTGCCAGCAGCCCCCCGATGACCTTAAGCACAGATACGCAGTATTTT. Protein: CASSPPMTLSTDTQYF.

As regards this clone: This CDR3 is also generated by other DNA sequences in the sample. The chain uses TRBV30 and TRBJ1-1; D remains ambiguous. This CDR3 comprises 13 residues. Germline V gives CDR1 GTSNPN, CDR2 SVGIG (reference sequence). Trimming cost V 0 bases and J 1 base, with 6 bases left between them. In DNA, the CDR3 is TGTGCCTGGAGTGTACTTCGGAACACTGAAGCTTTCTTT. The encoded protein is CAWSVLRNTEAFF.

A note on this clone: The sample has other DNA sequences that encode this CDR3 too. The V and J genes are TRBV29-1 and TRBJ2-7; D is undetermined. In germline, CDR1 is SQVTM, CDR2 ANQGSEA. CDR3 size: 12 residues. V was trimmed by 2 bases and J by 0 bases, leaving 5 bases between them. CDR3 sequence reads: CSVEKDSYEQYF. In DNA form, the CDR3 reads TGCAGCGTTGAAAAGGACTCCTACGAGCAGTACTTC.

The chain joins TRBV5-1 to TRBJ2-3; D possibly uses TRBD1 or TRBD2 (5 bases each). Germline CDR1 and CDR2: SGHRS and YFSETQ. There are 15 residues in the CDR3. The V gene lost 0 bases and the J gene lost 4 bases, with 12 bases spanning the gap. The CDR3 protein is CASSLAGTRPDTQYF. In nucleotides, the CDR3 is TGCGCCAGCAGCTTGGCGGGGACCAGGCCAGATACGCAGTATTTT.

V gene TRBV9 combines with J gene TRBJ2-3, with D possibly TRBD1 on 6 matching bases. Trimming took 4 bases from V and 2 from J, leaving 14 bases between them. The CDR3 spans 15 residues. Germline CDR1 and CDR2: SGDLS and YYNGEE. The CDR3 nucleotides are TGTGCCAGCAGCCCGGACAGTTTCTTCACAGATACGCAGTATTTT. Residues: CASSPDSFFTDTQYF.